Here is one T cell receptor (beta chain) with its context. CDR1 is MGHDK, CDR2 SYGVNS, per germline. Trimming left V 4 bases short and J 8 bases short, with 9 bases between. CDR3 length: 12 residues. The sorted Tregs were CD4+CD25+CD127-/low cells. TCRdb itself ran the 5' RACE reads through MiXCR, one entry per CDR3 protein. Among nearly 10,000 distinct CDR3 sequences listed, 12% to 15% were seen once. What was sequenced was Tregs sorted from blood. The source is a female donor with breast cancer. The rearrangement joins TRBV25-1 to TRBJ2-1, with D unclear. The chain's CDR3 is CASSGPFHEQFF. In nucleotides, the CDR3 is TGTGCCAGCAGTGGCCCCTTCCATGAGCAGTTCTTC.